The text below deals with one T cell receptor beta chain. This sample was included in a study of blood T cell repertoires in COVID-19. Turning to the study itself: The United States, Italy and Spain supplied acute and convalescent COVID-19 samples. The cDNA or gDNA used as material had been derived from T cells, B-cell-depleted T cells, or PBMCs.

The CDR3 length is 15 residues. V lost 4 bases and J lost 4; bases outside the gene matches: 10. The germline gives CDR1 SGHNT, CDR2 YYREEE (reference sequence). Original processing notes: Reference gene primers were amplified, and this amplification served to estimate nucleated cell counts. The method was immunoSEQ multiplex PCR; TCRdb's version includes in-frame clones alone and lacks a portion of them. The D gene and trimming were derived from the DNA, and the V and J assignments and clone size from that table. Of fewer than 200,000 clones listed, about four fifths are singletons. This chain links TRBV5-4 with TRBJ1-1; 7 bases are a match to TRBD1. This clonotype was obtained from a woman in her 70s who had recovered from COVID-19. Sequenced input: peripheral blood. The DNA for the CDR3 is TGTGCCAGCAGCCGTAACAGGGGTTTGGGCACTGAAGCTTTCTTT. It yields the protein CASSRNRGLGTEAFF. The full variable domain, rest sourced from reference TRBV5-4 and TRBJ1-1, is ETGVTQSPTHLIKTRGQQVTLRCSSQSGHNTVSWYQQALGQGPQFIFQYYREEENGRGNFPPRFSGLQFPNYSSELNVNALELDDSALYLCASSRNRGLGTEAFFGQGTRLTVV.